The T cell receptor beta chain under discussion was sequenced for a study of sequential checkpoint blockade in melanoma. The treatment is: randomized to nivolumab then ipilimumab (arm A) or the reverse (arm B). Live CD3+CD8+ CD19− CD56− cells were sorted from PBMCs. TCRdb's table, derived via immunoSEQ multiplex PCR, lists solely in-frame clones and lacks some. The sample yields more than 7,500 clones, 71% seen once. Trimming shortened V by 1 base and J by 5 bases, and 11 bases separated the two germline ends. The CDR3 sequence is 14 residues long. Germline loops: CDR1 SEHNR, CDR2 FQNEAQ (reference sequence).

The sequences come from CD8+ T cells sorted from blood (inferred from file names), collected from a patient given nivolumab and ipilimumab in sequence. The clonotype originates from a human donor with melanoma. The genes are TRBV7-9 and TRBJ2-5, with TRBD1 as a possible D gene (6 bases). CDR3 in amino acids: CASSLGGQLETQYF. In nucleotides, the CDR3 is TGTGCCAGCAGCTTAGGGGGACAATTGGAGACCCAGTACTTC.